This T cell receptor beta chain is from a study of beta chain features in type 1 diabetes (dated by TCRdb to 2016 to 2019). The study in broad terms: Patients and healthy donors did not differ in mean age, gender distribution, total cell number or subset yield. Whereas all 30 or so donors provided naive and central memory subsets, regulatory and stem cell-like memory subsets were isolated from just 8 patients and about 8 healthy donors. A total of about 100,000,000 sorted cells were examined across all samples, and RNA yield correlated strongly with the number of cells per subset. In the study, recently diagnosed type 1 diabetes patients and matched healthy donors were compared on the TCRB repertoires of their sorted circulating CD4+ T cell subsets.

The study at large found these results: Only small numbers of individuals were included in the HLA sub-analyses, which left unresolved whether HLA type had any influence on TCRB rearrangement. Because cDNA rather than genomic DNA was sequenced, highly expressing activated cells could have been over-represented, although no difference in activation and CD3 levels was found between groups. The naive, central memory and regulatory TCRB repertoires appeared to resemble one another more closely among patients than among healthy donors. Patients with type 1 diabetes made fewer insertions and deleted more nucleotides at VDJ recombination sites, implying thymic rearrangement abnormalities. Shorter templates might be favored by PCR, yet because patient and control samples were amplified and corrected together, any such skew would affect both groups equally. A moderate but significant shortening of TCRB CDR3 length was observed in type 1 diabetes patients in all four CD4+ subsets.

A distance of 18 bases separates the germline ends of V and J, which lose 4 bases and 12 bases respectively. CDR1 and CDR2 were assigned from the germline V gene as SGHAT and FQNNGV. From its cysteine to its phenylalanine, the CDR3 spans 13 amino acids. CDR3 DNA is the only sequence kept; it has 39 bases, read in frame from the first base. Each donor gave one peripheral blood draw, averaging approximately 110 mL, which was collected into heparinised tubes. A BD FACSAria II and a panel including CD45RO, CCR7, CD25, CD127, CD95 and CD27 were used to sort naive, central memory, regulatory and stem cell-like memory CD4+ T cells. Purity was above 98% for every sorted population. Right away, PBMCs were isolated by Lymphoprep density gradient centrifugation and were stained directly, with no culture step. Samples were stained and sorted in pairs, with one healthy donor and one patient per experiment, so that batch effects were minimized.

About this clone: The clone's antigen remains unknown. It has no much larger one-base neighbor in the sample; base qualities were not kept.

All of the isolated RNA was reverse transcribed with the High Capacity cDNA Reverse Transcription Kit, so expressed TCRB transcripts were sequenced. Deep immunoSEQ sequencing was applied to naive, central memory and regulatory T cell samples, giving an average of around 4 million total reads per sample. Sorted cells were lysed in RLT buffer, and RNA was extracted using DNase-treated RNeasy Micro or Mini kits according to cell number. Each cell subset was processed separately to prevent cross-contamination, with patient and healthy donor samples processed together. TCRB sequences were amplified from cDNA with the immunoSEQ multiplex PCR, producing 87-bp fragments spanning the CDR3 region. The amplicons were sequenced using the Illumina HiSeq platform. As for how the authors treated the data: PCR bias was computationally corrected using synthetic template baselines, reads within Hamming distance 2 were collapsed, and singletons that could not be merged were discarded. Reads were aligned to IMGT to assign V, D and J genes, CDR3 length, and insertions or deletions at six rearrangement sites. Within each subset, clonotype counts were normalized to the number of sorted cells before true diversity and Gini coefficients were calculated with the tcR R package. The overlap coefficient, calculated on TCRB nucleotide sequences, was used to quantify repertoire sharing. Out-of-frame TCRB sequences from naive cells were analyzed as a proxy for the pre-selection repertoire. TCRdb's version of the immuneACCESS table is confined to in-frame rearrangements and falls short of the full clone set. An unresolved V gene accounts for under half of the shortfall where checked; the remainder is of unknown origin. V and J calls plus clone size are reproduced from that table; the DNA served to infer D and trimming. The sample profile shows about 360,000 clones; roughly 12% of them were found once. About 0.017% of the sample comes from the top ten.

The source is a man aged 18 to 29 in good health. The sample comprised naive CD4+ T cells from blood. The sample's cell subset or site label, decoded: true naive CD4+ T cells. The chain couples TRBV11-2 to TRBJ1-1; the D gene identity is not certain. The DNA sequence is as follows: TGTGCCAGCAGCTGGGGAGGAGGTCCCGATACTTTCTTT. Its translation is CASSWGGGPDTFF.